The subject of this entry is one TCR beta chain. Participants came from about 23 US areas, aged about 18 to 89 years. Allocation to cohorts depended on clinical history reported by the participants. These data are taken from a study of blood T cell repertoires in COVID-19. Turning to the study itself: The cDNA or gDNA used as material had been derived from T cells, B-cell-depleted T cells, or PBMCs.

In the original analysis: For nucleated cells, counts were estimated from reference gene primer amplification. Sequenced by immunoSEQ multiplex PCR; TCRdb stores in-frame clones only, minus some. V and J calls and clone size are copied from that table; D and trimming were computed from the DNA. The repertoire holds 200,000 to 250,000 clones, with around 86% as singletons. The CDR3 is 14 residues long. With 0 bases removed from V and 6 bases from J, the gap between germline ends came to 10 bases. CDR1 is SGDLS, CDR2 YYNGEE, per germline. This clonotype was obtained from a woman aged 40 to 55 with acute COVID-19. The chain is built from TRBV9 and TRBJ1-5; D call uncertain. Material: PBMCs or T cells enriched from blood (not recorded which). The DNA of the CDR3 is TGTGCCAGCAGCGTAGGGAGCACGGCTCAGCCCCAGCATTTT. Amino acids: CASSVGSTAQPQHF.